Following are 24 T cell receptor beta chains from one sample sequenced in a study of T-cell reconstitution after alpha-beta-depleted transplantation in children. Unique molecular identifiers featured in how the TCRbeta library was prepared. A single record per CDR3 protein comes from TCRdb applying MiXCR to the PCR reads. Of a few hundred thousand distinct CDR3 sequences in the sample, about a quarter were seen once. The material was PBMCs, obtained before TCRalphabeta/CD19-depleted stem cell transplant. The receptors were sampled from a boy under three years old with Wiskott-Aldrich syndrome, due to receive a stem cell transplant.

This rearrangement joins TRBV20-1 to TRBJ2-5, with D tentatively TRBD1 (6 bases). The CDR3 totals 14 residues. Trimming cost V 0 bases and J 5 bases, with 13 bases left between them. CDR1 DFQATT and CDR2 SNEGSKA come from the germline V gene (reference sequence). The CDR3 reads CSARDRGRSETQYF. DNA of the CDR3: TGCAGTGCTAGAGACAGGGGCCGCTCTGAGACCCAGTACTTC.

V and J are TRBV20-1 and TRBJ2-5; D unresolved. V was trimmed by 6 bases and J by 5 bases, leaving 16 bases between them. This CDR3 contains 13 residues. CDR1 and CDR2 (germline): DFQATT, SNEGSKA (reference sequence). The CDR3 sequence is CSAIGPQRETQYF. The CDR3, as DNA: TGCAGTGCCATAGGGCCCCAGAGGGAGACCCAGTACTTC.

V usage is TRBV20-1 and J usage is TRBJ1-5; D call uncertain. Per the germline V gene, CDR1 is DFQATT and CDR2 is SNEGSKA (reference sequence). The germline V and J ends were trimmed by 3 bases and 3 bases, with 9 bases remaining between them. The CDR3 is made up of 13 amino acids. The CDR3 DNA reads TGCAGTGCTAGTGTCAGCAACAATCAGCCCCAGCATTTT. Translation gives CSASVSNNQPQHF.

The V call is TRBV5-5, the J call TRBJ2-1; no reliable D call. CDR1 is SGHKS and CDR2 is YYEKEE in the germline V gene (reference sequence). There are 13 residues in the CDR3. Deletions cut 3 bases from V and 4 bases from J, with 8 bases between. This CDR3 reads CASSWSGYNEQFF. The CDR3, as DNA: TGTGCCAGCAGCTGGTCTGGTTACAATGAGCAGTTCTTC.

The chain recombines TRBV5-6 with TRBJ2-7, with TRBD2 matching 9 bases. Germline V gives CDR1 SGHDT, CDR2 YYEEEE. The trim removed 2 bases at V and 6 bases at J, leaving 12 bases unmatched. The CDR3 has 16 amino acids. This chain's CDR3 is CASSLWAGGRAGEQYF. The CDR3 DNA sequence: TGTGCCAGCAGCTTATGGGCTGGCGGGAGGGCAGGCGAGCAGTACTTC. Together with reference TRBV5-6 and TRBJ2-7, the CDR3 gives the full variable domain: DAGVTQSPTHLIKTRGQQVTLRCSPKSGHDTVSWYQQALGQGPQFIFQYYEEEERQRGNFPDRFSGHQFPNYSSELNVNALLLGDSALYLCASSLWAGGRAGEQYFGPGTRLTVT.

The DNA for the CDR3 is TGTGCCAGCAGCGGGTGGGCTCCACCTCCGGACACCATATATTTT. Protein: CASSGWAPPPDTIYF. The chain carries TRBV19 and TRBJ1-3; D is unclear. The CDR3 is made up of 15 amino acids. V lost 9 bases and J lost 8, with 23 bases in between. The germline V gene encodes CDR1 LNHDA and CDR2 SQIVND (reference sequence).

V gene TRBV20-1 combines with J gene TRBJ2-1, with TRBD2 matching over 12 bases. The ends lost 3 bases at V and 0 bases at J; junction bases unmatched: 0. CDR3 length: 15 amino acids. Germline assignment: CDR1 DFQATT and CDR2 SNEGSKA (reference sequence). The CDR3 region is CSARGLAGSYNEQFF. The CDR3 DNA is TGCAGTGCTAGGGGACTAGCGGGCTCCTACAATGAGCAGTTCTTC.

This chain uses TRBV5-1 with TRBJ2-1; no clear D gene. This CDR3 has 14 residues. The V end was cut by 0 bases, the J end by 4 bases, with 8 bases between. Germline CDR1 SGHRS, CDR2 YFSETQ. The DNA of the CDR3 is TGCGCCAGCAGCTTGGATTCGGGTTACAATGAGCAGTTCTTC. This translates into CASSLDSGYNEQFF.

In this sample, this clonotype turned up a few times. The gene calls are TRBV20-1 and TRBJ2-1; no clear D. CDR1 and CDR2 (germline): DFQATT, SNEGSKA (reference sequence). The CDR3 is made up of 15 amino acids. Trimming left V 0 bases short and J 4 bases short, with 13 bases between. DNA of the CDR3: TGCAGTGCTAGAGATACGGAGCGAAAATACAATGAGCAGTTCTTC. As protein: CSARDTERKYNEQFF.

The J gene is TRBJ2-2, the V gene TRBV5-1; possibly TRBD1 for D (6 bases). There are 16 residues in the CDR3. V gave up 0 bases and J gave up 0 bases, with 9 bases separating them. Per germline, CDR1 SGHRS and CDR2 YFSETQ. The CDR3 DNA sequence: TGCGCCAGCAGCTTGGATGGGGGCGCGAACACCGGGGAGCTGTTTTTT. Translating it yields CASSLDGGANTGELFF.

V usage is TRBV10-3 and J usage is TRBJ1-2; 7 bases line up with TRBD1. From germline, CDR1 is ENHRY and CDR2 SYGVKD. Trimming took 3 bases from V and 3 from J; bases not matched to a gene: 1. The CDR3 spans 13 residues. CDR3 sequence (DNA): TGTGCCATCAGTGATGACAGGGACTATGGCTACACCTTC. This translates into CAISDDRDYGYTF.

The V gene is TRBV13, the J gene TRBJ2-4, with D possibly being TRBD1 (6 bases). CDR3 length: 16 amino acids. The germline CDR1 and CDR2 sequences are PRHDT and FYEKMQ (reference sequence). V dropped 4 bases and J dropped 8 bases, with 21 bases sitting between them. CDR3 coding DNA: TGTGCCAGCAGCTCAGGACAGCCCGGCACAAAAGACATTCAGTACTTC. It yields the protein CASSSGQPGTKDIQYF.

This chain uses TRBV5-1 with TRBJ2-1; D may be TRBD1 (5 bases). The germline gives CDR1 SGHRS, CDR2 YFSETQ. CDR3 length: 15 residues. Trimming pared 0 bases from V and 7 bases from J, leaving 14 bases between. The CDR3 nucleotides are TGCGCCAGCAGCTTGGCCCTAGGGGTGTTGAATGAGCAGTTCTTC. As protein: CASSLALGVLNEQFF.

The chain joins TRBV7-9 to TRBJ2-4; D may correspond to TRBD1 or TRBD2 (6 bases each). CDR1 and CDR2 from the germline V gene are SEHNR and FQNEAQ (reference sequence). Trimming removed 8 bases at V and 9 bases at J, with 17 bases between. This CDR3 comprises 13 residues. The CDR3 DNA reads TGTGCCAGCGCCCTTAAGGGGGGCGGCATTCAGTACTTC. Its translation: CASALKGGGIQYF.

The table lists this clonotype with many counts. CDR3 sequence (DNA): TGCAGTGCTTCAGGGTGGGAGCAGTTCTTC. It specifies CSASGWEQFF. J is TRBJ2-1 and V is TRBV20-1; D might be TRBD1 (5 bases). Germline-derived CDR1 and CDR2 are DFQATT and SNEGSKA (reference sequence). V was cut by 5 bases and J by 10 bases, with 9 bases left in between. CDR3 length: 10 residues.

The chain combines TRBV27 with TRBJ1-4, with a tentative D call TRBD1 (6 bases). Germline V gene data show CDR1 as MNHEY and CDR2 as SMNVEV (reference sequence). V lost 4 bases to trimming and J lost 6 bases, with 21 bases between them. This CDR3 contains 17 residues. DNA for the CDR3: TGTGCCAGCAGTTCGTACAGTGTCGGGGGCTTCGATGAAAAACTGTTTTTT. It codes for CASSSYSVGGFDEKLFF.

CDR3 in amino acids: CASSSLPPLAGSSYNEQFF. CDR3 DNA: TGTGCCAGCAGCTCCCTTCCGCCACTAGCGGGGAGCTCCTACAATGAGCAGTTCTTC. This chain uses TRBV11-2 with TRBJ2-1, with TRBD2 matching 10 bases. Germline lookup yields CDR1 SGHAT and CDR2 FQNNGV. With 4 bases clipped from V and 0 bases from J, the junction kept 12 bases outside the gene matches. The CDR3 sequence is 19 residues long.

This clonotype was recorded a few times. The rearrangement links TRBV24-1 to TRBJ2-5, with D perhaps matching TRBD2 (5 bases). The CDR3 is 15 amino acids. The ends were cut back, 4 bases at V and 2 bases at J, with 13 bases in the middle. Per germline, CDR1 KGHDR and CDR2 SFDVKD. The CDR3 nucleotides are TGTGCCACCAGTGAGGCCGGGGTAAGACAAGAGACCCAGTACTTC. This gives the protein CATSEAGVRQETQYF.

This clonotype was seen only a few times. This chain uses TRBV6-1 with TRBJ2-3; 9 bases agree with TRBD1. V dropped 4 bases and J dropped 1; count of bases not matched to a gene: 3. Per the germline V gene, CDR1 is MNHNS and CDR2 is SASEGT. The CDR3 extends over 15 amino acids. The CDR3: CASSVQGAGTDTQYF. DNA of the CDR3: TGTGCCAGCAGTGTACAGGGGGCCGGCACAGATACGCAGTATTTT.

This chain connects TRBV20-1 to TRBJ1-1; D not resolved. Trimming cost V 0 bases and J 1 base, with 6 bases left between them. The CDR3 sequence is 13 residues long. Germline assignment: CDR1 DFQATT and CDR2 SNEGSKA (reference sequence). The DNA of the CDR3 is TGCAGTGCTAGAGAAAGTCAGAACACTGAAGCTTTCTTT. Amino acid sequence: CSARESQNTEAFF.

V usage is TRBV6-1 and J usage is TRBJ1-6; D is possibly TRBD1 (5 bases). The CDR3 sequence is 13 residues long. Germline CDR1 and CDR2: MNHNS and SASEGT. V was cut by 10 bases and J by 5 bases, with 12 bases left in between. The DNA for the CDR3 is TGTGCCACCACCGGGACGAATAATTCACCCCTCCACTTT. It yields the protein CATTGTNNSPLHF.

Here the CDR3 DNA reads TGCGCCAGCAGCTTTGCGGGACAGGATTCAGGCATTCAGTACTTC. Protein product: CASSFAGQDSGIQYF. The rearrangement joins TRBV5-1 to TRBJ2-4; 8 bases fit TRBD1. The CDR3 runs 15 residues. Losses at the gene ends were 2 bases for V and 9 bases for J; bases not matched to a gene: 10. The germline CDR1 and CDR2 sequences are SGHRS and YFSETQ.

The rearrangement links TRBV5-1 to TRBJ1-6, with D perhaps matching TRBD1 (6 bases). Trimming stripped 3 bases from V and 5 bases from J, with 9 bases between. The CDR3 is 14 amino acids. Germline assignment: CDR1 SGHRS and CDR2 YFSETQ. The CDR3 here is CASSSRTDNSPLHF. The CDR3 nucleotides read TGCGCCAGCAGCTCTAGGACAGATAATTCACCCCTCCACTTT.

The chain joins TRBV20-1 to TRBJ2-3, with 7 bases lining up with TRBD1. The germline V gene has CDR1 DFQATT and CDR2 SNEGSKA (reference sequence). The ends lost 7 bases at V and 0 bases at J; junction bases unmatched: 7. The CDR3 covers 14 residues. CDR3 amino acids: CSVEDRPSTDTQYF. The DNA for the CDR3 is TGCAGTGTCGAGGACAGGCCTAGCACAGATACGCAGTATTTT.